Below are 19 T cell receptor beta chains sequenced from a single sample in a study of cytomegalovirus exposure and HLA in healthy donors. Libraries were prepared by immunoSEQ multiplex PCR; TCRdb keeps only in-frame clonotypes and omits some of them. The sample yields 130,000 to 150,000 clones, roughly 87% seen once. The specimen was PBMCs. These receptors were collected from a man between 18 and 35 years old in good health and CMV-seropositive.

There are a few counts of this clone. The chain combines TRBV6-4 with TRBJ2-1; the match to TRBD2 covers 12 bases. This CDR3 has 15 amino acids. Trimming removed 5 bases from V and 5 bases from J; junction bases left unmatched: 4. Germline V CDR1 and CDR2: MRHNA, SNTAGT. The DNA of the CDR3 is TGTGCCAGCAGTTACCTAGCGGGAGGGAACAATGAGCAGTTCTTC. This codes for CASSYLAGGNNEQFF.

This sequence joins TRBV28 and TRBJ1-1, with D perhaps matching TRBD1 (5 bases). The V gene's germline CDR1 is MDHEN and CDR2 SYDVKM. Trimming left V 3 bases short and J 3 bases short, with 14 bases between. This CDR3 region has 15 residues. In DNA, the CDR3 is TGTGCCAGCAGTTTGGACATAGGGAGGGACACTGAAGCTTTCTTT. Amino acid sequence: CASSLDIGRDTEAFF.

J is TRBJ2-6 and V is TRBV6-1; a possible D gene is TRBD1 (6 bases). Germline CDR1 and CDR2: MNHNS and SASEGT. V was clipped by 0 bases and J by 4 bases, with 7 bases between them. CDR3 size: 15 residues. CDR3 sequence: CASSEAGGGANVLTF. CDR3 bases: TGTGCCAGCAGTGAAGCAGGGGGAGGGGCCAACGTCCTGACTTTC.

The gene calls are TRBV27 and TRBJ1-1, with 8 bases matching TRBD1. The germline V gene encodes CDR1 MNHEY and CDR2 SMNVEV (reference sequence). The V segment lost 4 bases and the J segment 11 bases; nucleotides outside the gene matches: 12. CDR3 size: 14 residues. CDR3 bases: TGTGCCAGCAGTTCAGCCGGGACAGGAGATAGGGCTTTCTTT. It translates to CASSSAGTGDRAFF.

The chain joins TRBV4-1 to TRBJ1-5, with 9 bases identical to TRBD1. The trim removed 3 bases at V and 8 bases at J, leaving 14 bases unmatched. Per germline, CDR1 MGHRA and CDR2 YSYEKL. This CDR3 is built from 17 residues. The CDR3 protein is CASSQTNTGGRGKPQHF. DNA of the CDR3: TGCGCCAGCAGCCAGACCAATACAGGGGGCAGGGGTAAGCCCCAGCATTTT.

The J gene is TRBJ1-2, the V gene TRBV11-2; 9 bases are a match to TRBD1. CDR3 length: 14 amino acids. The V and J ends lost 4 bases and 4 bases, in that order; junction bases with no gene match: 4. The V gene's germline CDR1 is SGHAT and CDR2 FQNNGV. CDR3 nucleotide sequence: TGTGCCAGCAGCTCGGACAGGGGATCCTATGGCTACACCTTC. Translated: CASSSDRGSYGYTF.

V is TRBV7-9 and J is TRBJ1-4; D perhaps matches TRBD1 (5 bases). Trimming pared 7 bases from V and 4 bases from J, leaving 16 bases between. The CDR3 has 15 residues. In germline, CDR1 is SEHNR, CDR2 FQNEAQ (reference sequence). The CDR3 loop is CASTLSGGVNEKLFF. In DNA, the CDR3 is TGTGCCAGCACGCTCTCTGGGGGGGTTAATGAAAAACTGTTTTTT.

A few counts support this clone. V and J are TRBV19 and TRBJ1-5; a weak D match, TRBD1 (6 bases). V lost 5 bases to trimming and J lost 2 bases, with 16 bases between them. CDR1 and CDR2 from the germline V gene are LNHDA and SQIVND (reference sequence). The CDR3 length is 16 residues. The CDR3 protein is CASSPPQGLGNQPQHF. The CDR3 DNA reads as TGTGCCAGTAGTCCCCCTCAGGGGTTGGGCAATCAGCCCCAGCATTTT. The full variable domain, its missing parts supplied by reference TRBV19 and TRBJ1-5, is DGGITQSPKYLFRKEGQNVTLSCEQNLNHDAMYWYRQDPGQGLRLIYYSQIVNDFQKGDIAEGYSVSREKKESFPLTVTSAQKNPTAFYLCASSPPQGLGNQPQHFGDGTRLSIL.

The gene calls are TRBV11-2 and TRBJ2-7; 7 bases fit TRBD1. Germline V gene data show CDR1 as SGHAT and CDR2 as FQNNGV. This CDR3 contains 13 residues. After removal of 5 bases from V and 4 bases from J, the junction contained 5 bases not matched to a gene. In DNA form, the CDR3 reads TGTGCCAGCAGCCCAAACAGGGGTTACGAGCAGTACTTC. This codes for CASSPNRGYEQYF. Based on the CDR3 plus reference TRBV11-2 and TRBJ2-7, the full variable domain is EAGVAQSPRYKIIEKRQSVAFWCNPISGHATLYWYQQILGQGPKLLIQFQNNGVVDDSQLPKDRFSAERLKGVDSTLKIQPAKLEDSAVYLCASSPNRGYEQYFGPGTRLTVT.

V gene TRBV7-2 combines with J gene TRBJ2-2; maybe TRBD2 (5 bases). This CDR3 is 14 amino acids long. Between the trimmed V and J ends, which lost 1 base and 7 bases, there was a span of 10 bases. Germline loops: CDR1 SGHTA, CDR2 FQGNSA. The CDR3 here is CASSLGTGGGELFF. In nucleotides, the CDR3 is TGTGCCAGCAGCTTAGGAACCGGAGGCGGGGAGCTGTTTTTT.

The rearrangement joins TRBV5-1 to TRBJ1-4; 7 nucleotides match TRBD1. The CDR3 consists of 17 residues. The junction had 5 bases not matched to a gene; V was cut back by 0 bases and J by 0 bases. Germline-derived CDR1 and CDR2 are SGHRS and YFSETQ. Here the CDR3 reads CASSLGQGVATNEKLFF. The CDR3 coding sequence is TGCGCCAGCAGCTTGGGACAGGGAGTAGCAACTAATGAAAAACTGTTTTTT.

This clone appeared once. V gene TRBV4-1 combines with J gene TRBJ2-1, with D tentatively TRBD2 (5 bases). The V gene's germline CDR1 is MGHRA and CDR2 YSYEKL. This CDR3 has 13 amino acids. V was cut by 3 bases and J by 14 bases, with 17 bases left in between. CDR3 in amino acids: CASSHPARAGKFF. CDR3 nucleotides: TGCGCCAGCAGCCACCCCGCGAGGGCAGGAAAGTTCTTC.

The V gene is TRBV5-5, the J gene TRBJ1-1, with 9 bases matching TRBD1. CDR1 SGHKS and CDR2 YYEKEE come from the germline V gene (reference sequence). This CDR3 has 13 residues. Germline trimming cut 3 bases from V and 3 bases from J; bases unmatched to any gene: 0. CDR3 sequence reads: CASSWTGDTEAFF. CDR3 bases: TGTGCCAGCAGCTGGACAGGGGACACTGAAGCTTTCTTT.

The V and J genes are TRBV29-1 and TRBJ1-1, with a possible D match to TRBD1 (5 bases). The CDR3 loop spans 15 amino acids. Trimming removed 6 bases from V and 4 bases from J, with 21 bases in between. Germline V gene data show CDR1 as SQVTM and CDR2 as ANQGSEA. The CDR3 region has the DNA TGCAGCGTCGTTCGCGGGGTTTCAGGGAGCACTGAAGCTTTCTTT. Protein product: CSVVRGVSGSTEAFF. Full variable domain (remainder filled in from reference TRBV29-1 and TRBJ1-1): SAVISQKPSRDICQRGTSLTIQCQVDSQVTMMFWYRQQPGQSLTLIATANQGSEATYESGFVIDKFPISRPNLTFSTLTVSNMSPEDSSIYLCSVVRGVSGSTEAFFGQGTRLTVV.

The V and J genes are TRBV6-1 and TRBJ1-2; tentative D call: TRBD1 (6 bases). V shed 6 bases and J shed 4 bases, with 15 bases lying between them. Germline-derived CDR1 and CDR2 are MNHNS and SASEGT. The CDR3 is made up of 14 amino acids. The CDR3 protein is CASRRGGAVYGYTF. The CDR3 DNA reads as TGTGCCAGCAGGAGGGGGGGGGCAGTCTATGGCTACACCTTC.

This chain joins TRBV2 and TRBJ1-1; no clear D. Trimming took off 5 bases at V and 4 bases at J, with 14 bases between the two ends. Germline V gene data show CDR1 as SNHLY and CDR2 as FYNNEI. This CDR3 has 14 amino acids. The CDR3, as DNA: TGTGCCAGCAGTCAGAGGGTTGGTGGCACTGAAGCTTTCTTT. As protein: CASSQRVGGTEAFF.

V gene TRBV7-9 combines with J gene TRBJ1-1; D is unclear. This CDR3 has 12 residues. Germline V lookup: CDR1 SEHNR, CDR2 FQNEAQ (reference sequence). The V and J ends lost 11 bases and 4 bases respectively, with 14 bases between them. CDR3 in DNA: TGTGCCGGTATGGACTCTCCCACTGAAGCTTTCTTT. This gives the protein CAGMDSPTEAFF.

This chain's CDR3 is CASSQVGVGNTEAFF. Here the CDR3 DNA reads TGCGCCAGCAGCCAAGTAGGGGTAGGAAACACTGAAGCTTTCTTT. This sequence joins TRBV4-1 and TRBJ1-1; possible D gene TRBD1, 5 bases. V was cut by 1 base and J by 2 bases, with 11 bases left in between. The CDR3 covers 15 residues. Germline lookup yields CDR1 MGHRA and CDR2 YSYEKL.

CDR3 loop: CAISETPPGGDTDTQYF. In DNA, the CDR3 is TGTGCCATCAGTGAGACTCCCCCCGGGGGGGACACAGATACGCAGTATTTT. This chain joins TRBV10-3 and TRBJ2-3; 8 bases line up with TRBD2. Germline V CDR1 and CDR2: ENHRY, SYGVKD. Germline trimming cut 2 bases from V and 2 bases from J; bases unmatched to any gene: 9. The CDR3 runs 17 residues.